There are a few counts of the clone carrying this T cell receptor (beta chain). Its specificity is unknown. It was through 5'RACE template switching that TCR cDNA was made, with a universal primer site and UMIs added. TCRdb itself ran the 5' RACE reads through MiXCR, one entry per CDR3 protein. The sample carries hundreds of thousands of distinct CDR3 sequences, under 15% recorded once. V lost 3 bases and J lost 4; bases outside the gene matches: 8. The CDR3 runs to 16 residues. Germline V lookup: CDR1 SEHNR, CDR2 FQNEAQ (reference sequence). The data were taken from a study of T cells after yellow fever vaccination. General observations from the study: Most primary-vaccination clones reappeared after the booster (approximately 97% CD4, about 88% CD8).

The J gene is TRBJ2-5, the V gene TRBV7-9, with TRBD1 matching over 10 bases. The clonotype was recovered from a man aged 18 to 30 who received the YFV17D yellow fever vaccine. The specimen comprised CD4+ T cells sorted from PBMCs, sampled 15 days after the yellow fever booster vaccination. This chain's CDR3 is CASSFRRGQGRETQYF. For the CDR3, the DNA is TGTGCCAGCAGCTTTCGGCGGGGACAGGGGAGAGAGACCCAGTACTTC.